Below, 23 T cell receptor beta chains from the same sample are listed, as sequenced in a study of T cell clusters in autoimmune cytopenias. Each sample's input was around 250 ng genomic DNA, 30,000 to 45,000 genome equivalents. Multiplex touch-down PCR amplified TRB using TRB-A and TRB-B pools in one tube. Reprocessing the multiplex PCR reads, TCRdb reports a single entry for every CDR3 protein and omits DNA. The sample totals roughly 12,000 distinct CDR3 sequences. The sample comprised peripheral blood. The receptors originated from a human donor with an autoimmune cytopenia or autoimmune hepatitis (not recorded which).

The CDR3 region is CASSSSHHGTMNTEAFF. V gene TRBV13 combines with J gene TRBJ1-1. Germline assignment: CDR1 PRHDT and CDR2 FYEKMQ (reference sequence). This CDR3 spans 17 amino acids. Full variable domain (missing parts from reference TRBV13 and TRBJ1-1): AAGVIQSPRHLIKEKRETATLKCYPIPRHDTVYWYQQGPGQDPQFLISFYEKMQSDKGSIPDRFSAQQFSDYHSELNMSSLELGDSALYFCASSSSHHGTMNTEAFFGQGTRLTVV.

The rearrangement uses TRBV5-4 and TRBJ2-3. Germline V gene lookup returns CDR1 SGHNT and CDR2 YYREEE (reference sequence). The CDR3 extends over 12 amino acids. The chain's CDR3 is CASSLSSDTQYF.

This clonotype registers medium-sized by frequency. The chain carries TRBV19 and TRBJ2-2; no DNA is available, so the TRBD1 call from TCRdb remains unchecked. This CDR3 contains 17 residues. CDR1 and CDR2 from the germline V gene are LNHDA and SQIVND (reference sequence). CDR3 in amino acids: CASSISRTGGRTGELFF.

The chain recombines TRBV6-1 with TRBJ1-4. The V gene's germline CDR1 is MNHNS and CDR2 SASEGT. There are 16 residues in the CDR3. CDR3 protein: CASSAFPLTTNEKLFF.

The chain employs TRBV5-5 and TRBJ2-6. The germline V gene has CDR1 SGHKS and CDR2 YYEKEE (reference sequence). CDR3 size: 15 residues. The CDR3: CASSLIGSGANVLTF.

This CDR3 is CASTKDRQETQYF. V is TRBV5-6 and J is TRBJ2-5; the TCRdb D gene call, TRBD1, has no DNA to confirm it. Germline V CDR1 and CDR2: SGHDT, YYEEEE. The CDR3 is 13 residues long.

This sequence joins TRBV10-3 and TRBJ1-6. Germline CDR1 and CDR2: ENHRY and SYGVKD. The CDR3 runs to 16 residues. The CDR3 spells CAISSYSSSYNSPLHF.

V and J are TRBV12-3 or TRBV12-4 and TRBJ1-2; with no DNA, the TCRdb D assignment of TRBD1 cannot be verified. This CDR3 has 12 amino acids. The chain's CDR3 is CASSFGRGGYTF.

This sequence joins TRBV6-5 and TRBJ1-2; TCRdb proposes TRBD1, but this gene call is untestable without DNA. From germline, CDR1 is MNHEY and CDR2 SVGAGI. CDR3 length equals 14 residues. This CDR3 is CASISVGQGHGYTF.

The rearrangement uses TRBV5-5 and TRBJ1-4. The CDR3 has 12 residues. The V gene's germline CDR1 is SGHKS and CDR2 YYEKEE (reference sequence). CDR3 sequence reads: CASITTAGKLFF.

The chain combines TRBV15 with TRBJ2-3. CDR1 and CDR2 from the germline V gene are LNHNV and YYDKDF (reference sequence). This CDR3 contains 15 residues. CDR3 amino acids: CATSRVVLTTDTQYF. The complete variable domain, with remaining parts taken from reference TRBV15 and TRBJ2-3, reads DAMVIQNPRYQVTQFGKPVTLSCSQTLNHNVMYWYQQKSSQAPKLLFHYYDKDFNNEADTPDNFQSRRPNTSFCFLDIRSPGLGDTAMYLCATSRVVLTTDTQYFGPGTRLTVL.

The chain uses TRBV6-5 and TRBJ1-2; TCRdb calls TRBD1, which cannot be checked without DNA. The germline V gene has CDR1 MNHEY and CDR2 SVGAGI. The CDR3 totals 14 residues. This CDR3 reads CASTRDSGNYGYTF.

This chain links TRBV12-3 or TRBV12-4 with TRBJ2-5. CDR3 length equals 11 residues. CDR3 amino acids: CASSLRETQYF.

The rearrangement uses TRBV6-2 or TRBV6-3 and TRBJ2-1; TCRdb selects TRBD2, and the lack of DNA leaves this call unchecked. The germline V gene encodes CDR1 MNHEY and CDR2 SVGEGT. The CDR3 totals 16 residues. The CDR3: CASSHGVAGDRNEQFF.

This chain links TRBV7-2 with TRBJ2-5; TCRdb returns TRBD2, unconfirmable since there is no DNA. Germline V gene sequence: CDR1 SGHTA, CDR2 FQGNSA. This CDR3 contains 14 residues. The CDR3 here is CASSSTSGQETQYF.

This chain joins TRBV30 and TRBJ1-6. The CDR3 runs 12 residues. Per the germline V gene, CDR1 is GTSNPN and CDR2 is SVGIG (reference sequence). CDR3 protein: CAWTSGNSPLHF.

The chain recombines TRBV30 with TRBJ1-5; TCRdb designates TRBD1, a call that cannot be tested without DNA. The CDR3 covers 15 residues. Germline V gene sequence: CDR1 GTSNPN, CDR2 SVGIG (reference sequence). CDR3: CASGTGGYSNQPQHF.

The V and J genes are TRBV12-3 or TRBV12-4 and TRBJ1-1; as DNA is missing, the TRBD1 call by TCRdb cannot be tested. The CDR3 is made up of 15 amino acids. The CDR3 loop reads CASGGRGAMNTEAFF.

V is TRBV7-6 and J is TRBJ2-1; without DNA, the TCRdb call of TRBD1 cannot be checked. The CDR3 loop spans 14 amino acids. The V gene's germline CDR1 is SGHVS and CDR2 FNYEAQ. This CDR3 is CASSPDGRGGGRFF.

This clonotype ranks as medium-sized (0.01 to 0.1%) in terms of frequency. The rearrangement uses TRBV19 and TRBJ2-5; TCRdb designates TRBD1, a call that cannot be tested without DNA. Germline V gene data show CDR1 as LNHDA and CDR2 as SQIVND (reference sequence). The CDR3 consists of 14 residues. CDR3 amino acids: CASSYATGQETQYF.

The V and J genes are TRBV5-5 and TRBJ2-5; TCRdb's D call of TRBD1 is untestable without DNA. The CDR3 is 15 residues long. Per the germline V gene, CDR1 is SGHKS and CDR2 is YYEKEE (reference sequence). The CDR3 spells CASSLVPGAGETQYF.

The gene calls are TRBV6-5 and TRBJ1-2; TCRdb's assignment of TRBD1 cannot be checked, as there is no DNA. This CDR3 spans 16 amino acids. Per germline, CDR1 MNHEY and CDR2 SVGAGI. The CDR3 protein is CASSEGVDRPNYGYTF.

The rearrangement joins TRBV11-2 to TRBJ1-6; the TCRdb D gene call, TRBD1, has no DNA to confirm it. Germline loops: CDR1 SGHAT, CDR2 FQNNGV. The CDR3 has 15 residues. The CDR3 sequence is CASSRTGTDNSPLHF. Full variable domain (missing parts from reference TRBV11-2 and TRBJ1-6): EAGVAQSPRYKIIEKRQSVAFWCNPISGHATLYWYQQILGQGPKLLIQFQNNGVVDDSQLPKDRFSAERLKGVDSTLKIQPAKLEDSAVYLCASSRTGTDNSPLHFGNGTRLTVT.